This record covers a single T cell receptor (beta chain). Many counts were recorded for this clone. The antigen this receptor binds is unknown. This clone may be a read error of a much larger clone one base away. Given the absence of the conserved phenylalanine or tryptophan at the CDR3 end, a read error is likely. No patient had received any treatment before thyroid surgery. Using T-cell receptor beta sequencing, the researchers looked back retrospectively at clinical samples from patients, gathered between the early 2010s and the late 2010s. The library was built by means of PCR. Instrument on record: Illumina HiSeq 4000. The TCR beta-chain CDR3 region of each patient was profiled by high-throughput sequencing. The authors processed their data as follows. A classifier to discriminate distant-metastatic papillary thyroid cancer patients was built from CDR3 differences across clinicopathological groups. The Shannon index was used to assess repertoire diversity, and the Morisita-Horn index was used to assess tumor-blood repertoire similarity. TCRdb applied fastp at Q25 and MiXCR to the public reads, then kept only in-frame beta chains. TCRdb, not the original authors, processed these V and J calls. The sample table lists under 15,000 clones, roughly 33% of them with a count of one. The top ten constitute less than 15% of the sample.

This record comes from a study of metastatic and nonmetastatic thyroid tumors (dated by TCRdb to about 2020). Looking at the study overall: The researchers compared repertoires between peripheral blood samples and tumor or nodule tissue samples from patients with malignant or benign thyroid disease.

Overall results and qualifications from the work: In both blood and tumor samples, TCR beta diversity was reported to be significantly higher in malignant tumors than in benign nodules.

The sample taken for sequencing was tumor tissue. This receptor was identified in a female donor with papillary thyroid cancer or a benign thyroid nodule (not recorded which). Some clones in this sample may be carry-over from other donors' samples.

The CDR3 in this case is CASRESLGTEAFS. The nucleotide sequence is given as TGTGCCAGCAGGGAGAGCTTAGGCACTGAAGCTTTCTCT. The chain uses TRBV6-1 and TRBJ1-1; no D gene call is confident. CDR1 and CDR2 (MNHNS, SASEGT) derive from the germline V gene. Deletion took 6 bases off V and 4 bases off J, with a span of 12 bases between the germline ends. The CDR3 length is 13 residues, termini included. Only the CDR3 DNA stays, 39 bases, in frame from base 1.